One T cell receptor beta chain is described in this entry. The antigen this receptor binds is unknown. No base-level quality is on record; no much larger clone is a single base apart. The collaborating institutions used their own protocols to collect whole blood in K2EDTA tubes. Collaborator samples were shipped for TCRbeta analysis as frozen whole blood, isolated PBMCs, or DNA extracted from either sample type. The data are from a study of blood T cell repertoires in COVID-19 (dated by TCRdb to about 2020). For the wider study: Samples from collaborators originated in the United States, Italy and Spain and spanned both the acute and convalescent phases of COVID-19. The material from the prospective study consisted of cDNA or gDNA derived from T cells, B-cell-depleted T cells, or PBMCs. Deeply sampled blood TCRbeta repertoires from subjects exposed to, actively infected with, or recovered from COVID-19 were included in the dataset. A freely available public database, intended as a resource for researchers studying the immune response to SARS-CoV-2, is where the repertoires were released. Samples were obtained from the ongoing ImmuneRACE study (first 160 participants) and from 1,000 to 1,500 subjects provided by 6 global collaborators. Nearly every sample came with metadata listing a de-identified subject ID, COVID-19 status, age in years and sex. Where available, HLA class I and class II types were obtained from metadata supplied by the sample provider rather than from assay-based typing.

Overall study outcomes, separate from this receptor: The amount of clinical and demographic metadata varied by source and participant and was provided uncurated.

The CDR1 and CDR2 encoded by the germline V gene (reference sequence) are LGHDT and YNNKEL. V is reduced by 0 bases and J by 7 bases, leaving a spacing of 10 bases between them. The CDR3, from cysteine to phenylalanine, totals 14 residues. Of all the DNA, just the CDR3 is kept, 42 bases in frame from base 1. TCRbeta CDR3 regions were amplified from genomic DNA by means of the immunoSEQ Assay, a bias-controlled multiplex PCR. In the authors' own workflow: Within the assay, amplification of reference gene primers was used to estimate how many nucleated cells each sample contained. To quantify the absolute abundance of each unique TCRbeta CDR3 rearrangement, sequence reads were collapsed and filtered. For each sample, productive Simpson clonality was calculated as the square root of Simpson's diversity index across productive rearrangements. This is the immuneACCESS table as TCRdb keeps it, with only in-frame sequences that have V and J called. A part of the clones is gone; compared with another copy, unresolved V genes explain less than half, and the rest is unexplained. Clone size and V and J calls were adopted from that table, with D and trimming inferred from the DNA. The sample profile shows some 270,000 clones; about 89% of them were found once. The ten biggest clones cover just under 9% of the sample.

In this chain, TRBV3-1 (or the pseudogene TRBV3-2) is recombined with TRBJ2-1, with no D gene named confidently. What was sequenced was peripheral blood. This sequence originates from a man aged 40-50 years with active or convalescent COVID-19. CDR3 protein: CASSQDLMANEQFF. The DNA sequence follows: TGTGCCAGCAGCCAAGACTTGATGGCTAATGAGCAGTTCTTC.